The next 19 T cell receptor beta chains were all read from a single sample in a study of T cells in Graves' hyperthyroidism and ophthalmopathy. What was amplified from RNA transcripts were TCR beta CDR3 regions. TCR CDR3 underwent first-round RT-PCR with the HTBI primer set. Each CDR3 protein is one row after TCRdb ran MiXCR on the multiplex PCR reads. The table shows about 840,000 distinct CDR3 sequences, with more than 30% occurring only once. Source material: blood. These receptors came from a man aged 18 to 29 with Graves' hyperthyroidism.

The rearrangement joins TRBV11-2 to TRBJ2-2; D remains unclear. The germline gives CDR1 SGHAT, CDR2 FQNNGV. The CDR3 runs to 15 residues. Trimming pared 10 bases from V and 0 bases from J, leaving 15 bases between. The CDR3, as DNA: TGTGCCACCCCTGGATTTAACCCGAACACCGGGGAGCTGTTTTTT. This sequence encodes CATPGFNPNTGELFF.

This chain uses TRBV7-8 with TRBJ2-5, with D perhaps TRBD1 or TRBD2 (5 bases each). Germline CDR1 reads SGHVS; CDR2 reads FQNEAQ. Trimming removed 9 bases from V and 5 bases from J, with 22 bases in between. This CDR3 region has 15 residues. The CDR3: CASSIDRGRWETQYF. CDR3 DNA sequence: TGTGCCAGTAGTATAGATCGGGGACGATGGGAGACCCAGTACTTC.

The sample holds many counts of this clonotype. The CDR3 coding sequence is TGCAGCGTTGAGGGGGACAGCACATACGAGCAGTACTTC. Translation: CSVEGDSTYEQYF. The rearrangement joins TRBV29-1 to TRBJ2-7; the match to TRBD1 covers 7 bases. The CDR3 loop spans 13 amino acids. The germline V gene encodes CDR1 SQVTM and CDR2 ANQGSEA. V dropped 3 bases and J dropped 4; count of bases not matched to a gene: 6.

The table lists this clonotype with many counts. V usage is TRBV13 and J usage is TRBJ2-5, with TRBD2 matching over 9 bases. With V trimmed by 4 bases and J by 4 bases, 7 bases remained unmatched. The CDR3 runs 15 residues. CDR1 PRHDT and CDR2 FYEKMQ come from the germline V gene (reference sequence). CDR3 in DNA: TGTGCCAGCAGCTCGGAAGCGGGAGGTGCAGAGACCCAGTACTTC. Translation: CASSSEAGGAETQYF. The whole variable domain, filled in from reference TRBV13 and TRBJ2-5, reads AAGVIQSPRHLIKEKRETATLKCYPIPRHDTVYWYQQGPGQDPQFLISFYEKMQSDKGSIPDRFSAQQFSDYHSELNMSSLELGDSALYFCASSSEAGGAETQYFGPGTRLLVL.

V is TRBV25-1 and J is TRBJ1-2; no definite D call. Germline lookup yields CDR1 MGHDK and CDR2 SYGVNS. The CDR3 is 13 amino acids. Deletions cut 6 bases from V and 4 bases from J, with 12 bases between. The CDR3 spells CASSQEDLYGYTF. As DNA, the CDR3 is TGTGCCAGCAGCCAAGAGGATCTCTATGGCTACACCTTC.

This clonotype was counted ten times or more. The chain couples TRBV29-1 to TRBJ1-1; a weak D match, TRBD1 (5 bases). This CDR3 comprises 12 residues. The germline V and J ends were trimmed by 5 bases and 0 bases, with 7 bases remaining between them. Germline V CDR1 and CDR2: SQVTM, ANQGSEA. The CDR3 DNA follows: TGCAGCGTTTGGGGGGTGAACACTGAAGCTTTCTTT. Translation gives CSVWGVNTEAFF.

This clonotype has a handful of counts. The DNA of the CDR3 is TGTGCCAGCAGTCCCGGGACTAGGGGTTGGGAGACCCAGTACTTC. As protein: CASSPGTRGWETQYF. The chain employs TRBV7-9 and TRBJ2-5; 8 bases map to TRBD2. The CDR3 length is 15 residues. CDR1 and CDR2 (germline): SEHNR, FQNEAQ (reference sequence). Losses at the gene ends were 6 bases for V and 5 bases for J; bases not matched to a gene: 11.

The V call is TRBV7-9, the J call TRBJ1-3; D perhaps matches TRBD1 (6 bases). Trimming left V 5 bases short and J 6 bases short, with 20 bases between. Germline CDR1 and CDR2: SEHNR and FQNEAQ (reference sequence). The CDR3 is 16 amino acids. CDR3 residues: CASSQGTRGGENTIYF. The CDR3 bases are TGTGCCAGCAGCCAAGGGACACGGGGTGGAGAAAACACCATATATTTT.

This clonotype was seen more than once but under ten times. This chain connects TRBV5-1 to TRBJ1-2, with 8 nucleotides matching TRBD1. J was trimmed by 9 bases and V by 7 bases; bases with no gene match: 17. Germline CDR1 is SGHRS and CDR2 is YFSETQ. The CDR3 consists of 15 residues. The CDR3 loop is CASSPDAGTGKSYTF. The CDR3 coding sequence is TGCGCCAGCTCCCCCGATGCCGGGACAGGAAAGAGCTACACCTTC.

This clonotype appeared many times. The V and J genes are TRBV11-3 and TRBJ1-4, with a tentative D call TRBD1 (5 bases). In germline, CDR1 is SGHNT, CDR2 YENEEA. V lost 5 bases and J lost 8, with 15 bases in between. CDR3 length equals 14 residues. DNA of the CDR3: TGTGCCAGCAGCCCCGCCCGGGGGAGCGAAAAACTGTTTTTT. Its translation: CASSPARGSEKLFF. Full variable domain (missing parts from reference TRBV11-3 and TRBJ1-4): EAGVVQSPRYKIIEKKQPVAFWCNPISGHNTLYWYLQNLGQGPELLIRYENEEAVDDSQLPKDRFSAERLKGVDSTLKIQPAELGDSAVYLCASSPARGSEKLFFGSGTQLSVL.

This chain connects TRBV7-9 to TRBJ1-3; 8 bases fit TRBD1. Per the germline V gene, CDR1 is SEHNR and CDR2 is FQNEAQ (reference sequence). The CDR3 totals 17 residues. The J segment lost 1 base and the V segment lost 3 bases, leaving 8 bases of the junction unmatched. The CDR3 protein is CASSFMNDRGSGNTIYF. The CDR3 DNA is TGTGCCAGCAGCTTTATGAACGACAGGGGATCTGGAAACACCATATATTTT.

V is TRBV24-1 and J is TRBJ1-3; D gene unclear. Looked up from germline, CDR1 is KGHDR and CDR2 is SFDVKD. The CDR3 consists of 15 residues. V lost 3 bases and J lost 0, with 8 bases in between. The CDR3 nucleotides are TGTGCCACCAGTGATCGGGGATCCTCTGGAAACACCATATATTTT. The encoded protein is CATSDRGSSGNTIYF.

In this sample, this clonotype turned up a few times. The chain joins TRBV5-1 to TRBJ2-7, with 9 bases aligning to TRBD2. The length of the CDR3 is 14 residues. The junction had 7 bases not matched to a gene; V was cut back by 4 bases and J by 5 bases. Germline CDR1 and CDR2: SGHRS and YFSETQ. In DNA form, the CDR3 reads TGCGCCAGCAGCCGCGGCGGGAGGGAAAACGAGCAGTACTTC. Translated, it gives CASSRGGRENEQYF.

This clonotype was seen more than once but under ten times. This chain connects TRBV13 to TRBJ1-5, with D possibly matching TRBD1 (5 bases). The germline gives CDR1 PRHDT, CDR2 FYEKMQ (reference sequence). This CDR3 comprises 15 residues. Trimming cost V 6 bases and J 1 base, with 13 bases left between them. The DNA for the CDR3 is TGTGCCAGCAGTTTGGGACTCCTGAGCAATCAGCCCCAGCATTTT. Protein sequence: CASSLGLLSNQPQHF.

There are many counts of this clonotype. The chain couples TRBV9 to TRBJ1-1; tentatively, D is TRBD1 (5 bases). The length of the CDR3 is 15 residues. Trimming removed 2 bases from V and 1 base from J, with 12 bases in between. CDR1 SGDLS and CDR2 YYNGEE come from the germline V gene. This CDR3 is CASSVSGGENTEAFF. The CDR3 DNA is TGTGCCAGCAGCGTCTCCGGGGGGGAGAACACTGAAGCTTTCTTT.

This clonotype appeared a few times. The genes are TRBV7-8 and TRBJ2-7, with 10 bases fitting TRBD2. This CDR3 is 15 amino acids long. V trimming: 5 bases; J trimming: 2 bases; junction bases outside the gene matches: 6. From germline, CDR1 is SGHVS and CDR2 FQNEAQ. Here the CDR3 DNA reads TGTGCCAGCAGCCCATTTAGCGGGGGGCCCTACGAGCAGTACTTC. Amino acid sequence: CASSPFSGGPYEQYF.

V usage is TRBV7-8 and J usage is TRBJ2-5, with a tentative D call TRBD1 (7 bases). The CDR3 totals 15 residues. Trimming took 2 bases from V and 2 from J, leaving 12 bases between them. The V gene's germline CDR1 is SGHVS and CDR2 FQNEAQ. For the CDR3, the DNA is TGTGCCAGCAGCTTATGGACAGGACTACAAGAGACCCAGTACTTC. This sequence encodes CASSLWTGLQETQYF. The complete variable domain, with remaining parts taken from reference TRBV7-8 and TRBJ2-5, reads GAGVSQSPRYKVAKRGQDVALRCDPISGHVSLFWYQQALGQGPEFLTYFQNEAQLDKSGLPSDRFFAERPEGSVSTLKIQRTQQEDSAVYLCASSLWTGLQETQYFGPGTRLLVL.

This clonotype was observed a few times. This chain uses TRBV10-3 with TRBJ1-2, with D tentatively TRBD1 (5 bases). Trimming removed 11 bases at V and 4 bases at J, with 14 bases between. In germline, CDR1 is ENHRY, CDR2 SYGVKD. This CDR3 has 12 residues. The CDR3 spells CARGDPGYGYTF. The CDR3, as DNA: TGTGCCCGGGGGGACCCCGGCTATGGCTACACCTTC.

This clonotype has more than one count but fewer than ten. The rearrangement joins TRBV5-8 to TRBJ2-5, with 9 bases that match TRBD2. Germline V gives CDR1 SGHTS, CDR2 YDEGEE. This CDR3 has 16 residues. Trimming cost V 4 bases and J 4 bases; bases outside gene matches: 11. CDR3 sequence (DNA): TGTGCCAGCAGCGGCGCCCGCGGGGGGGCCAGAGAGACCCAGTACTTC. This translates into CASSGARGGARETQYF.